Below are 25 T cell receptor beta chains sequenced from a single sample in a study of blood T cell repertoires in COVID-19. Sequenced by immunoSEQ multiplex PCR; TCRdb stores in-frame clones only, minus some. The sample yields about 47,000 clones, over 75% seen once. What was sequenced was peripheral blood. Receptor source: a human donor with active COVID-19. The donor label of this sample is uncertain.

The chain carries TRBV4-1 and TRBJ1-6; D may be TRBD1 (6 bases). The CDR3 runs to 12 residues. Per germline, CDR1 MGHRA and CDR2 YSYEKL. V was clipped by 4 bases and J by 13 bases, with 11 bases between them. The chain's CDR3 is CASSPIQGPLHF. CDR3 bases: TGCGCCAGCAGCCCAATTCAGGGGCCCCTCCACTTT.

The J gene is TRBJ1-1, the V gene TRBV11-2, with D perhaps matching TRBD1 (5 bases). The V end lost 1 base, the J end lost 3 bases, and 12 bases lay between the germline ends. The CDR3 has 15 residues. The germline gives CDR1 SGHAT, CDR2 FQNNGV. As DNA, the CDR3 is TGTGCCAGCAGCTTAGCTCTCCGGGGGGACACTGAAGCTTTCTTT. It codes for CASSLALRGDTEAFF.

CDR3 bases: TGTGCCAGCAGCTTAGCACTCCTTGACGAGCAGTACTTC. Translation: CASSLALLDEQYF. V usage is TRBV7-2 and J usage is TRBJ2-7, with unresolved D. The V gene lost 0 bases and the J gene lost 5 bases, with 8 bases spanning the gap. The CDR3 is made up of 13 amino acids. CDR1 is SGHTA and CDR2 is FQGNSA in the germline V gene.

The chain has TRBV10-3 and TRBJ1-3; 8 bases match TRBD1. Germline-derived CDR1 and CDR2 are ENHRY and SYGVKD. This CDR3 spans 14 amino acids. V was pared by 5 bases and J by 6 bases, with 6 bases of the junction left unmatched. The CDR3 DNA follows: TGTGCCATCAGTCTGACAGGGGATGCAAACACCATATATTTT. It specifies CAISLTGDANTIYF.

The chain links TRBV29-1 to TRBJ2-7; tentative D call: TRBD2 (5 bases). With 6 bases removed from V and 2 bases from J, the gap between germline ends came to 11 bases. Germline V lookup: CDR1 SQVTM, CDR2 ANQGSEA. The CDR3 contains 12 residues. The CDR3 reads CSVLSGTYEQYF. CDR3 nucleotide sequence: TGCAGCGTCTTGTCGGGGACCTACGAGCAGTACTTC.

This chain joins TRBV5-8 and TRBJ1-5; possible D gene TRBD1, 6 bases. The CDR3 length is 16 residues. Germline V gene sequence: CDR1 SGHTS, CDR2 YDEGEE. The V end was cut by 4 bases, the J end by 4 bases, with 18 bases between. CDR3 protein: CASSPPPQGPNQPQHF. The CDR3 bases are TGTGCCAGCAGCCCCCCCCCGCAGGGGCCTAATCAGCCCCAGCATTTT.

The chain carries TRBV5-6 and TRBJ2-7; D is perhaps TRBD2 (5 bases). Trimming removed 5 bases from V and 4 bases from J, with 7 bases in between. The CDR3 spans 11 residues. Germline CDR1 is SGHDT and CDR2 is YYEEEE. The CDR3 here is CASSTGYEQYF. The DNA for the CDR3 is TGTGCCAGCAGTACGGGATACGAGCAGTACTTC.

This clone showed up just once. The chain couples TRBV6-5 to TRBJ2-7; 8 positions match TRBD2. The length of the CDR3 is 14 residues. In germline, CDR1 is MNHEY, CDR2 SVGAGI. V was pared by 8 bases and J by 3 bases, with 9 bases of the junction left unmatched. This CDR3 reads CASRGGLEIYEQYF. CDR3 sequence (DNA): TGTGCCAGCCGCGGGGGACTAGAGATCTACGAGCAGTACTTC.

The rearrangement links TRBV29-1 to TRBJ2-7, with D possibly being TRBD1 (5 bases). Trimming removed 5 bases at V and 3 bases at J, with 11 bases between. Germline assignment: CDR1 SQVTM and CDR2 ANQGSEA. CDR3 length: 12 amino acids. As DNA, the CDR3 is TGCAGCGTTTCCGACAGAATCTACGAGCAGTACTTC. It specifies CSVSDRIYEQYF.

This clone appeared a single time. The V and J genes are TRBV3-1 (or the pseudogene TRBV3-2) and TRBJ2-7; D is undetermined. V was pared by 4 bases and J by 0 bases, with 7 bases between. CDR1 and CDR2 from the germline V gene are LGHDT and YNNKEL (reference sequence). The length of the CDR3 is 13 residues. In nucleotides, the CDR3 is TGTGCCAGCAGCCCCGGAGTCTCCTACGAGCAGTACTTC. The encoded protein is CASSPGVSYEQYF.

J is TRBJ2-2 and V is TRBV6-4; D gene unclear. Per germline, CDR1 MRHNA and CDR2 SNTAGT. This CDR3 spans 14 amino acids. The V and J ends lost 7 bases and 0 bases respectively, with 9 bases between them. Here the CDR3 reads CASTRESNTGELFF. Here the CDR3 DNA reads TGTGCCAGCACGAGAGAATCGAACACCGGGGAGCTGTTTTTT.

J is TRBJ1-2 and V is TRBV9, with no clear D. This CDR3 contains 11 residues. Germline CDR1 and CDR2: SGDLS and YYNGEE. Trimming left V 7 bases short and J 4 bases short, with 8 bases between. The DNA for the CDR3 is TGTGCCAGCGGAGGACCCTATGGCTACACCTTC. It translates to CASGGPYGYTF.

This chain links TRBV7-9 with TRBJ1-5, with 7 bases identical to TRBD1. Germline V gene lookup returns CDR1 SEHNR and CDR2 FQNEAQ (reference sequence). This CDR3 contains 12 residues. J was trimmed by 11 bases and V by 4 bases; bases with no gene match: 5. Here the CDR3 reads CASSYGQAAQHF. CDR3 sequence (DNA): TGTGCCAGCAGCTACGGACAGGCAGCCCAGCATTTT.

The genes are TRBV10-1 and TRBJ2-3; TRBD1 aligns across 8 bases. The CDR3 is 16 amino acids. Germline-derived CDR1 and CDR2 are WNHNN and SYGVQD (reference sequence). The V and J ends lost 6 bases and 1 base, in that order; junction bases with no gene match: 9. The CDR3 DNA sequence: TGCGCCAGCAGCCCAGAAGACAGGGGCGGCACAGATACGCAGTATTTT. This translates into CASSPEDRGGTDTQYF.

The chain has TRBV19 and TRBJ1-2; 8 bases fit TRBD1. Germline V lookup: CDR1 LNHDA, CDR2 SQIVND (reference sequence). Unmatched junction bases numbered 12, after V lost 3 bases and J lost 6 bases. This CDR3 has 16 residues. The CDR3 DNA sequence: TGTGCCAGTAGTATTTCCCAGGGGGCTGGGAAGAATGGCTACACCTTC. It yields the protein CASSISQGAGKNGYTF. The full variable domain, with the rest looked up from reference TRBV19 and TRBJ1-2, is DGGITQSPKYLFRKEGQNVTLSCEQNLNHDAMYWYRQDPGQGLRLIYYSQIVNDFQKGDIAEGYSVSREKKESFPLTVTSAQKNPTAFYLCASSISQGAGKNGYTFGSGTRLTVV.

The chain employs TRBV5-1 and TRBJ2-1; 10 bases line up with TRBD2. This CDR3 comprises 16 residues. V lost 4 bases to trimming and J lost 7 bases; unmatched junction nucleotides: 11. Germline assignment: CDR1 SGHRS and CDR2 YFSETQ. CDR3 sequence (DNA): TGCGCCAGCAGCCCGTCGGTTGGTAGCGGGAGGAATGAGCAGTTCTTC. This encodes CASSPSVGSGRNEQFF.

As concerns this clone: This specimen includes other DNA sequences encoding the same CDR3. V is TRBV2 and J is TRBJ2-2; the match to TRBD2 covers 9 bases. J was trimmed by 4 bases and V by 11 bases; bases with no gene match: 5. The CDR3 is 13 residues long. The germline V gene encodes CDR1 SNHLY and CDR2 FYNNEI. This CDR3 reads CARGGEGTGELFF. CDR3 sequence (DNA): TGTGCCCGCGGGGGGGAGGGCACCGGGGAGCTGTTTTTT. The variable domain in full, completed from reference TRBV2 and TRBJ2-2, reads EPEVTQTPSHQVTQMGQEVILRCVPISNHLYFYWYRQILGQKVEFLVSFYNNEISEKSEIFDDQFSVERPDGSNFTLKIRSTKLEDSAMYFCARGGEGTGELFFGEGSRLTVL.

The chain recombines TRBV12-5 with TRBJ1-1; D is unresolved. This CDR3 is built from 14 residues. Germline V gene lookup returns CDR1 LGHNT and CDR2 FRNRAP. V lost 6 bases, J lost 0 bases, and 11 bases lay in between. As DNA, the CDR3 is TGTGCTAGTGGGCGGGATCTCATGAACACTGAAGCTTTCTTT. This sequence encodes CASGRDLMNTEAFF.

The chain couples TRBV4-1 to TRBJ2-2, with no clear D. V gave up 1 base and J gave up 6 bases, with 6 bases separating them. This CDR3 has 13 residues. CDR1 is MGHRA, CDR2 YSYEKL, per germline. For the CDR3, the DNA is TGCGCCAGCAGCCAAGGGTCGGCCGGGGAGCTGTTTTTT. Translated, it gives CASSQGSAGELFF.

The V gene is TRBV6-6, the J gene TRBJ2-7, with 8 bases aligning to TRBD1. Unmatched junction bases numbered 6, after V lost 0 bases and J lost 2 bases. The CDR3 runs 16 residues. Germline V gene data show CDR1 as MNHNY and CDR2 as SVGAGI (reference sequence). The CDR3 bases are TGTGCCAGCAGTTACTCGCGCCCGGACAGGGCCTACGAGCAGTACTTC. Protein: CASSYSRPDRAYEQYF.

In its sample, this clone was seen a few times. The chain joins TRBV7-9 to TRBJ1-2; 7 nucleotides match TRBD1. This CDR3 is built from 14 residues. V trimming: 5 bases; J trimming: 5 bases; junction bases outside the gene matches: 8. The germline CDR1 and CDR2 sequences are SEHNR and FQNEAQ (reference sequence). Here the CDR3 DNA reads TGTGCCAGCAGCCCCCGGGAGGGGGCGTATGGCTACACCTTC. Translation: CASSPREGAYGYTF.

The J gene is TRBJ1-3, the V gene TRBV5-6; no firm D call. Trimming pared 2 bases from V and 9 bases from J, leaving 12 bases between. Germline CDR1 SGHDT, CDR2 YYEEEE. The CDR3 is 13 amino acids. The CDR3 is CASSFIGEGTIYF. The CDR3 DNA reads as TGTGCCAGCAGCTTCATCGGGGAGGGCACCATATATTTT.

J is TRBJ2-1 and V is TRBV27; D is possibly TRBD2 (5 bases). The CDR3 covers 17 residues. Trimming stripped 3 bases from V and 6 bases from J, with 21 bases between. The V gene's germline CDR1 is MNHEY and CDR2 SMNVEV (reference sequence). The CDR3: CASSFNGVLISGNEQFF. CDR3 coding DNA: TGTGCCAGCAGTTTTAACGGGGTACTTATCTCCGGCAATGAGCAGTTCTTC.

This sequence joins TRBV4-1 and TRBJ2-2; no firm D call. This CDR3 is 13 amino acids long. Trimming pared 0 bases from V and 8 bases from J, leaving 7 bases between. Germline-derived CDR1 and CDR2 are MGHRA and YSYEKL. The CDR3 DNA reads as TGCGCCAGCAGCCAAGATCTATGGGGGGAGCTGTTTTTT. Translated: CASSQDLWGELFF.

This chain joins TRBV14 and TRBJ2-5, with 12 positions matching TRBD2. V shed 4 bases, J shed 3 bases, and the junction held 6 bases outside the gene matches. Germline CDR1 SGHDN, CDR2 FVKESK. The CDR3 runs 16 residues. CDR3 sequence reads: CASSPRRTSGKETQYF. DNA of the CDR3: TGTGCCAGCAGCCCTCGTCGGACTAGCGGGAAAGAGACCCAGTACTTC.